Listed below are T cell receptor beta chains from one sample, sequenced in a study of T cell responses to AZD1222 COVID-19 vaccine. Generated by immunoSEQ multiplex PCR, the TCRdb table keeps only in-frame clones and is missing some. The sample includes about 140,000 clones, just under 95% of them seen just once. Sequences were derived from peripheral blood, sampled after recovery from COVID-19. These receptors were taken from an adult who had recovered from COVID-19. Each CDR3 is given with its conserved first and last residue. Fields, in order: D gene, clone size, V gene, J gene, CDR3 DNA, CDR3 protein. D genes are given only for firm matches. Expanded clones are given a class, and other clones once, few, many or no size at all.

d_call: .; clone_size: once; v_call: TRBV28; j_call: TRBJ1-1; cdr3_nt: TGTGCCAGCAGTTGGGGGGGGAGATCTGGCACTGAAGCTTTCTTT; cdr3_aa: CASSWGGRSGTEAFF
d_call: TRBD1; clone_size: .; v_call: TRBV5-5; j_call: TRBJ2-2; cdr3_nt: TGTGCCAGCAGCTTGCGGCAGGGGGCAAGCACCGGGGAGCTGTTTTTT; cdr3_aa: CASSLRQGASTGELFF
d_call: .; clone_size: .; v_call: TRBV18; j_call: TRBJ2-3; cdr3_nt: TGTGCCAGCTCGTCTAAGCTACCCGGGAGCTTGACAGATACGCAGTATTTT; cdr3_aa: CASSSKLPGSLTDTQYF
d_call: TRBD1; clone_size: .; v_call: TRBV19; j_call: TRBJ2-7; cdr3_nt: TGTGCCAGTAGTACGACCGGGACAGGGGACTACGAGCAGTACTTC; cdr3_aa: CASSTTGTGDYEQYF
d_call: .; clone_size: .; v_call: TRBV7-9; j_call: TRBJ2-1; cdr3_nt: TGTGCCAGCAGCTTAGTAGATTTAGCCGCGAACAATGAGCAGTTCTTC; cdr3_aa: CASSLVDLAANNEQFF
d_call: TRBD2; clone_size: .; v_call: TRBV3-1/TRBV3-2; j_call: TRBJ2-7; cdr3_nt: TGTGCCAGCAGCCAAGTTTCTAGCGGGACCTACGAGCAGTACTTC; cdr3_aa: CASSQVSSGTYEQYF
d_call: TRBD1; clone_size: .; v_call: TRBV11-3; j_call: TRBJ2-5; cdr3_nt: TGTGCCAGCAGCACGGGACAGGGGGCGTCGGAGACCCAGTACTTC; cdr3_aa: CASSTGQGASETQYF
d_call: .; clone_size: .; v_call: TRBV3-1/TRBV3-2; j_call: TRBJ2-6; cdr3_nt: TGTGCCAGCAGCCCTAGGGGCTCTGGGGCCAACGTCCTGACTTTC; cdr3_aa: CASSPRGSGANVLTF
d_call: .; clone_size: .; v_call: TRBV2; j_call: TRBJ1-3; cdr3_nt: TGTGCCGGGGGGGTAAGTGGAAACACCATATATTTT; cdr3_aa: CAGGVSGNTIYF
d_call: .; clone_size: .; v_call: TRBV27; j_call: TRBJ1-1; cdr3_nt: TGTGCCAGCAGTACGCCCCTGAACACTGAAGCTTTCTTT; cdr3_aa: CASSTPLNTEAFF
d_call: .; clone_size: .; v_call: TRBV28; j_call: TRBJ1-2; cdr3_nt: TGTGCCAGCAGGGGGATCTATGGCTACACCTTC; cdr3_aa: CASRGIYGYTF
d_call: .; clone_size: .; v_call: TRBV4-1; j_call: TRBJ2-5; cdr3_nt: TGCGCCAGCAGCCAAGAGGGCCGGGGGGAGACCCAGTACTTC; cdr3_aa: CASSQEGRGETQYF
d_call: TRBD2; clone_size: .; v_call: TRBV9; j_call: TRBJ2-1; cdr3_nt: TGTGCCAGCAGCGCGGCGGGGGAGGGCTACAATGAGCAGTTCTTC; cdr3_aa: CASSAAGEGYNEQFF
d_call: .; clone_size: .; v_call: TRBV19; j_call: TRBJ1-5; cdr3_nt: TGTGCCAGTAGTTTAGGGGGAGCGGACAATCAGCCCCAGCATTTT; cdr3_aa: CASSLGGADNQPQHF
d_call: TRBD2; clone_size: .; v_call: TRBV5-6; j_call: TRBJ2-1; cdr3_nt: TGTGCCAGCAGCCCAGCGGGACCTCTTTACAATGAGCAGTTCTTC; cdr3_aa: CASSPAGPLYNEQFF
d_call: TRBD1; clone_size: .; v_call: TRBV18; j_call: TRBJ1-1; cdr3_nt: TGTGCCAGCTCCCCAAACAGGGGTTTGGACACTGAAGCTTTCTTT; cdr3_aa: CASSPNRGLDTEAFF
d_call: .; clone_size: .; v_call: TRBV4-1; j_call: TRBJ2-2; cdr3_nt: TGCGCCAGCAGCCAAGATCGGAGGGACTCCTTGAACACCGGGGAGCTGTTTTTT; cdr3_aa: CASSQDRRDSLNTGELFF
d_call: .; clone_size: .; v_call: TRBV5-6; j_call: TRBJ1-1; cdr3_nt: TGTGCCAGCAGCTCACTACGCAGGGGCTCGAACACTGAAGCTTTCTTT; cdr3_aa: CASSSLRRGSNTEAFF
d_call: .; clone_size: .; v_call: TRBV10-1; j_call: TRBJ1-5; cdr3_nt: TGCGCCACCCTGCATCGCCTTATACAGGGAGGGCAACCTTATAGCAATCAGCCCCAGCATTTT; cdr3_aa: CATLHRLIQGGQPYSNQPQHF
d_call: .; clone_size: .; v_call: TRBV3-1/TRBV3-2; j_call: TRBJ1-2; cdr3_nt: TGTGCCAGCAGCCAGCAGGGACTTAACTATGGCTACACCTTC; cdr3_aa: CASSQQGLNYGYTF
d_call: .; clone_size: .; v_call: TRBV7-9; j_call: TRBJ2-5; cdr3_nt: TGTGCCAGCAGCTTAGTAGCGTATCAAGAGACCCAGTACTTC; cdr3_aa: CASSLVAYQETQYF
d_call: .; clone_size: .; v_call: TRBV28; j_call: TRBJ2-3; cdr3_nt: TGTGCCAGCACCCTAGGGGATGCGAGCACAGATACGCAGTATTTT; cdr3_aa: CASTLGDASTDTQYF
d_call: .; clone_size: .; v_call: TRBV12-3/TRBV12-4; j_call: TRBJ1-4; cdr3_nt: TGTGCCAGCTGGATCGGGGGTGGTGAAAAACTGTTTTTT; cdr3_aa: CASWIGGGEKLFF
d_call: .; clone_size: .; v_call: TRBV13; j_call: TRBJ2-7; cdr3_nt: TGTGCCAGCAGCTTAGTTCGAGCGGCTTACGAGCAGTACTTC; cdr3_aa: CASSLVRAAYEQYF
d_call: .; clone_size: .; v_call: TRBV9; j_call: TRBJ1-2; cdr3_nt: TGTGCCAGCAGCGTAGACAGGGCGGGGAACTATGGCTACACCTTC; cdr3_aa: CASSVDRAGNYGYTF
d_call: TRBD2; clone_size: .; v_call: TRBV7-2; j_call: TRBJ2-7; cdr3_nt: TGTGCCAGCAGCTTAGGGACTAGCGGGAGGCTCAGCTCCTACGAGCAGTACTTC; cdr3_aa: CASSLGTSGRLSSYEQYF
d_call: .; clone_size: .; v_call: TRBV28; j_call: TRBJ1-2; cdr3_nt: TGTGCCAGCAGTCCGGACAGCCTGCTCTATGGCTACACCTTC; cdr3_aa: CASSPDSLLYGYTF
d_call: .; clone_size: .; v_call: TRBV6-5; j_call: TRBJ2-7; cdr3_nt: TGTGCCAGCAGTAGACAGGTGTCCTACGAGCAGTACTTC; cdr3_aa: CASSRQVSYEQYF
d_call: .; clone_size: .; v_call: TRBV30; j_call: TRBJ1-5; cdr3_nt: TGTGCCTGGAGTGTCGGGAGCAATCAGCCCCAGCATTTT; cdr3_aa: CAWSVGSNQPQHF
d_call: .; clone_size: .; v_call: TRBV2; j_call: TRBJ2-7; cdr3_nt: TGTGCCAGCAGTGACATCGCCCGGGGTAGCGCAACCTACGAGCAGTACTTC; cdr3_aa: CASSDIARGSATYEQYF
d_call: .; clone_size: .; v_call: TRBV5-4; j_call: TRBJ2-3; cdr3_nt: TGTGCCAGCAGCCACGGAGTCGGAGATACGCAGTATTTT; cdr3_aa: CASSHGVGDTQYF
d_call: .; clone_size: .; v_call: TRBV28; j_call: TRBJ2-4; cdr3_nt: TGTGCCAGCAGTTCCTCAGCCCTCAAAAGACTCATAGCCAAAAACATTCAGTACTTC; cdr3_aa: CASSSSALKRLIAKNIQYF
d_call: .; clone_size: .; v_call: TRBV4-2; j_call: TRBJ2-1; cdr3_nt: TGTGCCAGCAGCAACGACCGTGGGGGCCCCTACAATGAGCAGTTCTTC; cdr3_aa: CASSNDRGGPYNEQFF